This is a list of T cell receptor beta chains from one sample in a study of T cells in Graves' hyperthyroidism and ophthalmopathy. TCRdb reanalysed the multiplex PCR reads using MiXCR and keeps one entry per CDR3 protein. The data contain approximately 700,000 distinct CDR3 sequences, about a sixth of them singletons. The sequenced sample was blood. The receptors come from a man between 18 and 35 years old with Graves' hyperthyroidism. Each CDR3 is given with its conserved first and last residue. Fields, in order: clone size, D gene, J gene, V gene, CDR3 DNA, CDR3 protein. The D gene is left open where the match is weak. Some rows mark clone size as missing; the rest say once, few, many or name a class of expanded clone.

clone_size: -; d_call: TRBD1; j_call: TRBJ2-7; v_call: TRBV28; cdr3_nt: TGTGCCAGCCGGTTCCAGGGGGCGCAGTACGAGCAGTACTTC; cdr3_aa: CASRFQGAQYEQYF
clone_size: many; d_call: -; j_call: TRBJ2-7; v_call: TRBV4-3; cdr3_nt: TGCGCCAGCAGCGTAAGGGAGGGGGGAGATCCTTCCTACGAGCAGTACTTC; cdr3_aa: CASSVREGGDPSYEQYF
clone_size: many; d_call: -; j_call: TRBJ2-7; v_call: TRBV30; cdr3_nt: TGTGCCTGGAGTAGAGTCAGGGATGGCGAGCAGTACTTC; cdr3_aa: CAWSRVRDGEQYF
clone_size: -; d_call: -; j_call: TRBJ2-4; v_call: TRBV20-1; cdr3_nt: TGCAGTGCCATCGGCCCTGCCAAAAACATTCAGTACTTC; cdr3_aa: CSAIGPAKNIQYF
clone_size: few; d_call: -; j_call: TRBJ1-5; v_call: TRBV30; cdr3_nt: TGTGCCTGGAGTGTAAACAGGGTGGGCAATCAGCCCCAGCATTTT; cdr3_aa: CAWSVNRVGNQPQHF
clone_size: -; d_call: -; j_call: TRBJ2-3; v_call: TRBV7-2; cdr3_nt: TGTGCCAGGAGCTTACGGGGGAGCACAGATACGCAGTATTTT; cdr3_aa: CARSLRGSTDTQYF
clone_size: -; d_call: -; j_call: TRBJ1-1; v_call: TRBV10-3; cdr3_nt: TGTGCCATCACGCAGGGTTTGGGTAACACTGAAGCTTTCTTT; cdr3_aa: CAITQGLGNTEAFF
clone_size: many; d_call: -; j_call: TRBJ2-7; v_call: TRBV12-3/TRBV12-4; cdr3_nt: TGTGCCAGCAGTCTTACAGGGGGGGCCTACGAGCAGTACTTC; cdr3_aa: CASSLTGGAYEQYF
clone_size: few; d_call: -; j_call: TRBJ1-3; v_call: TRBV27; cdr3_nt: TGTGCCAGCAGAGACTTTCCAGGAGGAAACACCATATATTTT; cdr3_aa: CASRDFPGGNTIYF
clone_size: few; d_call: -; j_call: TRBJ1-5; v_call: TRBV20-1; cdr3_nt: TGCAGTGCTAGACGGGGTCCTAGCAATCAGCCCCAGCATTTT; cdr3_aa: CSARRGPSNQPQHF
clone_size: many; d_call: TRBD2; j_call: TRBJ2-7; v_call: TRBV2; cdr3_nt: TGTGCCAGCAGTGGAACCAGCGGGAGTGCGTTGAAGCAGTACTTC; cdr3_aa: CASSGTSGSALKQYF
clone_size: few; d_call: TRBD1; j_call: TRBJ2-3; v_call: TRBV7-8; cdr3_nt: TGTGCCACCAAGGACAGGGGGCGCGCTACGCAGTATTTT; cdr3_aa: CATKDRGRATQYF
clone_size: many; d_call: TRBD2; j_call: TRBJ2-1; v_call: TRBV6-5; cdr3_nt: TGTGCCAGCAGTTACTTGGTAGCGGGAGGGAAGAATGAGCAGTTCTTC; cdr3_aa: CASSYLVAGGKNEQFF
clone_size: many; d_call: -; j_call: TRBJ2-3; v_call: TRBV5-5; cdr3_nt: TGTGCCAGCAGCTTGACAGTATCTAGCACAGATACGCAGTATTTT; cdr3_aa: CASSLTVSSTDTQYF
clone_size: many; d_call: -; j_call: TRBJ2-7; v_call: TRBV11-3; cdr3_nt: TGTGCCAGCACCTCCTTGGGACATTCCTACGAGCAGTACTTC; cdr3_aa: CASTSLGHSYEQYF
clone_size: many; d_call: -; j_call: TRBJ2-5; v_call: TRBV2; cdr3_nt: TGTGCCAGCAGTGTAAGACTTCAAGAGACCCAGTACTTC; cdr3_aa: CASSVRLQETQYF
clone_size: -; d_call: TRBD1; j_call: TRBJ2-5; v_call: TRBV19; cdr3_nt: TGTGCCAGTAGTATAACTCGGACCGGGACAGCCGAAGAGACCCAGTACTTC; cdr3_aa: CASSITRTGTAEETQYF
clone_size: many; d_call: -; j_call: TRBJ1-5; v_call: TRBV18; cdr3_nt: TGTGCCAGCTCACCAGGTCTGGGGGGCAATCAGCCCCAGCATTTT; cdr3_aa: CASSPGLGGNQPQHF
clone_size: few; d_call: TRBD1; j_call: TRBJ2-7; v_call: TRBV28; cdr3_nt: TGTGCCAGCAGTTTGCCCGGGACAGGGGAAGGCGAGCAGTACTTC; cdr3_aa: CASSLPGTGEGEQYF
clone_size: few; d_call: TRBD2; j_call: TRBJ2-3; v_call: TRBV20-1; cdr3_nt: TGCAGTGCTGCCCCCGCGGGAGCAACTAGCACAGATACGCAGTATTTT; cdr3_aa: CSAAPAGATSTDTQYF
clone_size: -; d_call: TRBD1; j_call: TRBJ2-5; v_call: TRBV5-5; cdr3_nt: TGTGCCAGCAGCCCCAGGACAGGGAGTTTGGTGGGAGAGACCCAGTACTTC; cdr3_aa: CASSPRTGSLVGETQYF
clone_size: -; d_call: -; j_call: TRBJ1-5; v_call: TRBV19; cdr3_nt: TGTGCCAGTAGTATAGATGGGAGGGCCCAGCATTTT; cdr3_aa: CASSIDGRAQHF
clone_size: -; d_call: -; j_call: TRBJ2-7; v_call: TRBV19; cdr3_nt: TGTGCCAGTAGTATCGAGGATTCCGCCTACGAGCAGTACTTC; cdr3_aa: CASSIEDSAYEQYF
clone_size: many; d_call: TRBD2; j_call: TRBJ2-5; v_call: TRBV9; cdr3_nt: TGTGCCAGCAGCGAACGAGCGGGAGGGCGGGAGACCCAGTACTTC; cdr3_aa: CASSERAGGRETQYF
clone_size: many; d_call: -; j_call: TRBJ1-1; v_call: TRBV28; cdr3_nt: TGTGCCAGCAGTTCACGAGGGACAAAGAACACTGAAGCTTTCTTT; cdr3_aa: CASSSRGTKNTEAFF
clone_size: many; d_call: TRBD1; j_call: TRBJ2-7; v_call: TRBV30; cdr3_nt: TGTGCCTTGAGAGGGACAGGGTCCCGGGAGCAGTACTTC; cdr3_aa: CALRGTGSREQYF
clone_size: -; d_call: -; j_call: TRBJ2-2; v_call: TRBV5-6; cdr3_nt: TGTGCCAGCAGCTTCGGGCCTATGAACACCGGGGAGCTGTTTTTT; cdr3_aa: CASSFGPMNTGELFF
clone_size: -; d_call: -; j_call: TRBJ2-7; v_call: TRBV4-1; cdr3_nt: TGCGCCAGCAGCCATCCCGACCGGCAATACGAGCAGTACTTC; cdr3_aa: CASSHPDRQYEQYF
clone_size: few; d_call: TRBD1; j_call: TRBJ1-1; v_call: TRBV19; cdr3_nt: TGTGCCAGTAGTATTAAGGGACAGGGGATGAACACTGAAGCTTTCTTT; cdr3_aa: CASSIKGQGMNTEAFF
clone_size: -; d_call: -; j_call: TRBJ2-7; v_call: TRBV7-9; cdr3_nt: TGTGCCAGCAGCTCCGCTCGACAGGACGAGCAGTACTTC; cdr3_aa: CASSSARQDEQYF
clone_size: many; d_call: -; j_call: TRBJ2-2; v_call: TRBV11-1; cdr3_nt: TGTGCCAGCAGCATGGCGAAACGGTCCACCGGGGAGCTGTTTTTT; cdr3_aa: CASSMAKRSTGELFF
clone_size: -; d_call: TRBD1; j_call: TRBJ1-6; v_call: TRBV9; cdr3_nt: TGTGCCAGCAGCGACAGGGACAGGGCTTCACCCCTCCACTTT; cdr3_aa: CASSDRDRASPLHF
clone_size: many; d_call: TRBD1; j_call: TRBJ2-5; v_call: TRBV24-1; cdr3_nt: TGTGCCACCAGTGATTATGGGACAGGGGGTAGAGAGACCCAGTACTTC; cdr3_aa: CATSDYGTGGRETQYF
clone_size: -; d_call: -; j_call: TRBJ1-5; v_call: TRBV28; cdr3_nt: TGTGCCAGCAGTTTAGCCGGGACCGGCCGGCCCCAGCATTTT; cdr3_aa: CASSLAGTGRPQHF
clone_size: many; d_call: TRBD2; j_call: TRBJ2-7; v_call: TRBV6-2/TRBV6-3; cdr3_nt: TGTGCCAGCAGTTACGGGACTAGCGCCTACGAGCAGTACTTC; cdr3_aa: CASSYGTSAYEQYF
clone_size: few; d_call: -; j_call: TRBJ1-3; v_call: TRBV10-3; cdr3_nt: TGTGCCATCAGTGAGTCACGTTTCTCCGGAAACACCATATATTTT; cdr3_aa: CAISESRFSGNTIYF
clone_size: -; d_call: TRBD1; j_call: TRBJ1-2; v_call: TRBV27; cdr3_nt: TGTGCCAGCAGTTGCGCGGGGACAGGGGGCCATGGCTACACCTTC; cdr3_aa: CASSCAGTGGHGYTF
clone_size: many; d_call: -; j_call: TRBJ1-1; v_call: TRBV29-1; cdr3_nt: TGCAGCGTTGAAGGGGGGAGGCTGAGGAACACTGAAGCTTTCTTT; cdr3_aa: CSVEGGRLRNTEAFF
clone_size: -; d_call: -; j_call: TRBJ2-3; v_call: TRBV9; cdr3_nt: TGTGCCAGCAGCGTAGCAGGTTTCACAGATACGCAGTATTTT; cdr3_aa: CASSVAGFTDTQYF
clone_size: many; d_call: -; j_call: TRBJ2-1; v_call: TRBV6-2/TRBV6-3; cdr3_nt: TGTGCCAGCAGTTACGCGGACGGCTTTGGAGAGCAGTTCTTC; cdr3_aa: CASSYADGFGEQFF
clone_size: -; d_call: -; j_call: TRBJ2-7; v_call: TRBV20-1; cdr3_nt: TGCAGTGCTAGGGAAGGGCGGAAGTCCTACGAGCAGTACTTC; cdr3_aa: CSAREGRKSYEQYF
clone_size: many; d_call: -; j_call: TRBJ2-7; v_call: TRBV7-9; cdr3_nt: TGTGCCAGCAGCCTTTCTTCTGCGGGGAGCTACGAGCAGTACTTC; cdr3_aa: CASSLSSAGSYEQYF
clone_size: few; d_call: -; j_call: TRBJ1-6; v_call: TRBV10-1; cdr3_nt: TGCGCCAGCAGTGAGTCGAAGGTTGACAGAGGGCCCCCCCTCCACTTT; cdr3_aa: CASSESKVDRGPPLHF
clone_size: -; d_call: -; j_call: TRBJ1-5; v_call: TRBV4-1; cdr3_nt: TGCGCCAGCAGCCAAGATATAACGGTGCGCAATCAGCCCCAGCATTTT; cdr3_aa: CASSQDITVRNQPQHF
clone_size: -; d_call: -; j_call: TRBJ2-6; v_call: TRBV9; cdr3_nt: TGTGCCAGCAGCGTAGCACAAGGGGCCAACGTCCTGACTTTC; cdr3_aa: CASSVAQGANVLTF
clone_size: few; d_call: -; j_call: TRBJ2-7; v_call: TRBV4-2; cdr3_nt: TGTGCCAGCAGCCAAGTCGCGGGGATGGGTCGGGGTTACGAGCAGTACTTC; cdr3_aa: CASSQVAGMGRGYEQYF
clone_size: -; d_call: -; j_call: TRBJ1-4; v_call: TRBV9; cdr3_nt: TGTGCCAGCAGCGGGGACACCTCAACTAATGAAAAACTGTTTTTT; cdr3_aa: CASSGDTSTNEKLFF
clone_size: few; d_call: TRBD1; j_call: TRBJ1-2; v_call: TRBV27; cdr3_nt: TGTGCCAGCAGTTTCATCGGACAGGGGGCAGGGTATGGCTACACCTTC; cdr3_aa: CASSFIGQGAGYGYTF
clone_size: many; d_call: TRBD1; j_call: TRBJ1-1; v_call: TRBV12-3/TRBV12-4; cdr3_nt: TGTGCCAGCAGCCCACAGGGGACAGTGAACACTGAAGCTTTCTTT; cdr3_aa: CASSPQGTVNTEAFF
clone_size: few; d_call: -; j_call: TRBJ2-5; v_call: TRBV9; cdr3_nt: TGTGCCAGCAGCGTGTCTAACGGGCGGCAAGAGACCCAGTACTTC; cdr3_aa: CASSVSNGRQETQYF
clone_size: many; d_call: TRBD2; j_call: TRBJ2-1; v_call: TRBV20-1; cdr3_nt: TGCAGTGCAGACTATCTAGCGGGAGGTGGAAATGAGCAGTTCTTC; cdr3_aa: CSADYLAGGGNEQFF
clone_size: few; d_call: -; j_call: TRBJ2-5; v_call: TRBV28; cdr3_nt: TGTGCCAGCAGTTTACCCAAGGGTTTAACGGAGACCCAGTACTTC; cdr3_aa: CASSLPKGLTETQYF
clone_size: -; d_call: TRBD2; j_call: TRBJ2-2; v_call: TRBV7-3; cdr3_nt: TGTGCCAGCAGCGGGGAAGGGTGGGGACTAGCGGCCACCGGGGAGCTGTTTTTT; cdr3_aa: CASSGEGWGLAATGELFF